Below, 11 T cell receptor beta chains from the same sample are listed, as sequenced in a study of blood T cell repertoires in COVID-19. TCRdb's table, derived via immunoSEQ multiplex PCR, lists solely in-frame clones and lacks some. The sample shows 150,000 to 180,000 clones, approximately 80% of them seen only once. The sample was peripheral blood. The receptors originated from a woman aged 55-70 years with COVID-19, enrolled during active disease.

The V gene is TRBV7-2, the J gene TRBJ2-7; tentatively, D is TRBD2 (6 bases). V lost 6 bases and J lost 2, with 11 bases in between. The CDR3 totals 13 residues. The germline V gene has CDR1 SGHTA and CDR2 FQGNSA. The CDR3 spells CASSLGTPYEQYF. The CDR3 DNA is TGTGCCAGCAGTCTCGGGACTCCCTACGAGCAGTACTTC. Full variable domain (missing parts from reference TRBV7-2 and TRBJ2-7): GAGVSQSPSNKVTEKGKDVELRCDPISGHTALYWYRQSLGQGLEFLIYFQGNSAPDKSGLPSDRFSAERTGGSVSTLTIQRTQQEDSAVYLCASSLGTPYEQYFGPGTRLTVT.

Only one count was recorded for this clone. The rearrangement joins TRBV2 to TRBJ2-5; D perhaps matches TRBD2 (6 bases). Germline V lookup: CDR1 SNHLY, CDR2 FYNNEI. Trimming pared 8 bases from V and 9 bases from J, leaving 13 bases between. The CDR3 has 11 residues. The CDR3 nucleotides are TGTGCCAGCCGGACTACCCGAGCCCAGTACTTC. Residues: CASRTTRAQYF.

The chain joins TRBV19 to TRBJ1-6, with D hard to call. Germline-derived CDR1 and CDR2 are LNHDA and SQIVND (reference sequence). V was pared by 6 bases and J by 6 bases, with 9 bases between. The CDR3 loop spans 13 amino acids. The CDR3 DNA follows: TGTGCCAGTAGAGGGAGTCGTAATTCACCCCTCCACTTT. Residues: CASRGSRNSPLHF.

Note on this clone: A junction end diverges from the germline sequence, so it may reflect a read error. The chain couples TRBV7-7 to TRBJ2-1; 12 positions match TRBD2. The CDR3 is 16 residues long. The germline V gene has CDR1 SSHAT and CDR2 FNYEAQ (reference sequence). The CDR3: CASSLYLAGGENEQFF. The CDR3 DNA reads TGTGCTAGCAGCTTATATCTAGCGGGAGGGGAGAATGAGCAGTTCTTC.

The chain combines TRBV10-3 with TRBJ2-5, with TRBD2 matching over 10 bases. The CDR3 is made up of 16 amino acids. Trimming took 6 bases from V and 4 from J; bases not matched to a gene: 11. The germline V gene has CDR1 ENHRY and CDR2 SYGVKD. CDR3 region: CAISLSSGGTAETQYF. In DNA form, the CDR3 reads TGTGCCATCAGCCTATCTAGCGGGGGTACTGCAGAGACCCAGTACTTC.

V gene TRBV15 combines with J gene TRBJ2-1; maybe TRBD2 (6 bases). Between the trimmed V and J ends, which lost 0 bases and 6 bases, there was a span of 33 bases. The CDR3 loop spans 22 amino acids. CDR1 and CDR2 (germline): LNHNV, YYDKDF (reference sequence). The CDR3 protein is CATSRDRIRGGNLGLAGNEQFF. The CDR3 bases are TGTGCCACCAGCAGAGATCGTATCCGGGGCGGGAATTTAGGACTCGCCGGCAATGAGCAGTTCTTC. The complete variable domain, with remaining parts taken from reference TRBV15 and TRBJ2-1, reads DAMVIQNPRYQVTQFGKPVTLSCSQTLNHNVMYWYQQKSSQAPKLLFHYYDKDFNNEADTPDNFQSRRPNTSFCFLDIRSPGLGDTAMYLCATSRDRIRGGNLGLAGNEQFFGPGTRLTVL.

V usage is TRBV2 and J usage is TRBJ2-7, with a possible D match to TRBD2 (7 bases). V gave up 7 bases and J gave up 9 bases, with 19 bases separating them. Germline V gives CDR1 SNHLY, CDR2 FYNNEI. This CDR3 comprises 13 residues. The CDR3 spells CASTQGGARVQYF. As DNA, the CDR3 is TGTGCCAGCACTCAAGGGGGGGCGCGCGTGCAGTACTTC.

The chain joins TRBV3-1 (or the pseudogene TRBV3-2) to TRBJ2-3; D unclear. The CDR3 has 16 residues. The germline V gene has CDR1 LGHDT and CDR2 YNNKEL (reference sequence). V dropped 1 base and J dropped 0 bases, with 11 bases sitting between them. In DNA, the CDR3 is TGTGCCAGCAGCCAAGCGTCTCTGTCTAGCACAGATACGCAGTATTTT. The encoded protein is CASSQASLSSTDTQYF.

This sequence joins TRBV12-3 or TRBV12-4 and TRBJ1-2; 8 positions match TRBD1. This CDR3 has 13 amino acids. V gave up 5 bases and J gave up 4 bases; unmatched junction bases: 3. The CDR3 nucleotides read TGTGCCAGCAGTGTCGGGACAGGCTATGGCTACACCTTC. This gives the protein CASSVGTGYGYTF.

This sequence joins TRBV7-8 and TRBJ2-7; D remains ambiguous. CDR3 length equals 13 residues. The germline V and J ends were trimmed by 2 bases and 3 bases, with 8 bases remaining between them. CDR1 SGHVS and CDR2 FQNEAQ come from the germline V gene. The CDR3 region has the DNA TGTGCCAGCAGCTTAAGCGTCGACTACGAGCAGTACGTC. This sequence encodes CASSLSVDYEQYV.

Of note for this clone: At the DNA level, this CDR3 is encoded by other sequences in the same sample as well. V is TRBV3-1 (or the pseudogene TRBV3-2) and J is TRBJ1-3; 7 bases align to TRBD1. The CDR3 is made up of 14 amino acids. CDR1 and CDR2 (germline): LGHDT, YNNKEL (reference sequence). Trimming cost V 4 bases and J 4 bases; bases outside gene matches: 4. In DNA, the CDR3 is TGTGCCAGCAGCCCCCGGGACAGAGGAAACACCATATATTTT. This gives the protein CASSPRDRGNTIYF.